The 24 T cell receptor beta chains below come from one sample, sequenced in a study of neoadjuvant anti-PD-1 for oral cavity cancer. Sequenced by immunoSEQ multiplex PCR; TCRdb stores in-frame clones only, minus some. The sample consists of 13,000 to 15,000 clones, 60% to 80% of them appearing once. The material was PBMCs, obtained before nivolumab (anti-PD-1) treatment. Source of these receptors: a person between 35 and 79 years old with oral cavity squamous cell carcinoma.

This chain connects TRBV30 to TRBJ2-7, with 8 bases lining up with TRBD1. Germline values: CDR1 GTSNPN, CDR2 SVGIG (reference sequence). The J segment lost 0 bases and the V segment lost 3 bases, leaving 4 bases of the junction unmatched. CDR3 length equals 14 residues. CDR3 coding DNA: TGTGCCTGGAGCAGACAGGGGAGCTCCTACGAGCAGTACTTC. Translation: CAWSRQGSSYEQYF.

CDR3 DNA sequence: TGTGCCAGCAATTCCCGGGGTACGCAGTATTTT. As protein: CASNSRGTQYF. The chain joins TRBV5-8 to TRBJ2-3; D might be TRBD2 (5 bases). CDR1 SGHTS and CDR2 YDEGEE come from the germline V gene. The CDR3 has 11 amino acids. V lost 6 bases to trimming and J lost 8 bases, with 10 bases between them.

V and J are TRBV18 and TRBJ2-7, with a possible D match to TRBD2 (7 bases). This CDR3 spans 22 amino acids. Germline CDR1 KGHSH, CDR2 LQKENI. The V end was cut by 2 bases, the J end by 6 bases, with 38 bases between. Here the CDR3 reads CASSPFKIRGLLMASEGREQYF. The CDR3, as DNA: TGTGCCAGCTCACCATTTAAGATCAGGGGACTACTTATGGCATCGGAGGGTCGCGAGCAGTACTTC. Complete variable domain (other parts from reference TRBV18 and TRBJ2-7): NAGVMQNPRHLVRRRGQEARLRCSPMKGHSHVYWYRQLPEEGLKFMVYLQKENIIDESGMPKERFSAEFPKEGPSILRIQQVVRGDSAAYFCASSPFKIRGLLMASEGREQYFGPGTRLTVT.

The V and J genes are TRBV27 and TRBJ1-4, with D possibly matching TRBD1 (6 bases). The CDR3 spans 14 residues. Trimming shortened V by 3 bases and J by 8 bases, and 13 bases separated the two germline ends. CDR1 is MNHEY and CDR2 is SMNVEV in the germline V gene (reference sequence). The chain's CDR3 is CASSFYREGEKLFF. CDR3 bases: TGTGCCAGCAGTTTCTACAGGGAAGGCGAAAAACTGTTTTTT.

The genes are TRBV7-7 and TRBJ1-1; TRBD1 is a possible D gene (5 bases). From germline, CDR1 is SSHAT and CDR2 FNYEAQ (reference sequence). Between the trimmed V and J ends, which lost 5 bases and 1 base, there was a span of 17 bases. The CDR3 covers 16 residues. CDR3 nucleotide sequence: TGTGCCAGCAGCCCCCTATACGGGGGAAGGAACACTGAAGCTTTCTTT. The encoded protein is CASSPLYGGRNTEAFF.

The genes are TRBV7-9 and TRBJ1-3, with unresolved D. The germline gives CDR1 SEHNR, CDR2 FQNEAQ (reference sequence). Trimming shortened V by 5 bases and J by 3 bases, and 17 bases separated the two germline ends. This CDR3 has 16 amino acids. CDR3 bases: TGTGCCAGCAGCCCCACCTTCGATATTTTTGGAAACACCATATATTTT. Translated: CASSPTFDIFGNTIYF. Full variable domain (rest looked up from reference TRBV7-9 and TRBJ1-3): DTGVSQNPRHKITKRGQNVTFRCDPISEHNRLYWYRQTLGQGPEFLTYFQNEAQLEKSRLLSDRFSAERPKGSFSTLEIQRTEQGDSAMYLCASSPTFDIFGNTIYFGEGSWLTVV.

The chain is built from TRBV19 and TRBJ1-5, with 9 nucleotides matching TRBD1. Germline V lookup: CDR1 LNHDA, CDR2 SQIVND (reference sequence). The V gene end was trimmed by 4 bases and the J gene end by 6 bases; junction bases not matched to a gene: 4. This CDR3 contains 14 residues. The CDR3 DNA is TGTGCCAGTAGTACACAGGGGGCGGGTCAGCCCCAGCATTTT. It translates to CASSTQGAGQPQHF.

This clone was found a few times. This rearrangement joins TRBV27 to TRBJ2-7; D may be TRBD1 or TRBD2 (5 bases each). Trimming removed 5 bases at V and 6 bases at J, with 14 bases between. There are 13 residues in the CDR3. Germline V lookup: CDR1 MNHEY, CDR2 SMNVEV (reference sequence). The DNA for the CDR3 is TGTGCCAGCAGTAAGGGGAGCGCCCCCGAGCAGTACTTC. Translation: CASSKGSAPEQYF.

The J gene is TRBJ2-2, the V gene TRBV4-1; D may be TRBD1 (5 bases). The germline V gene has CDR1 MGHRA and CDR2 YSYEKL. V was pared by 3 bases and J by 1 base, with 21 bases between. The CDR3 sequence is 19 residues long. The CDR3 DNA follows: TGCGCCAGCAGCCAGGTTTTTTGGGGCAGACAGCGGAACACCGGGGAGCTGTTTTTT. This codes for CASSQVFWGRQRNTGELFF.

The CDR3 DNA sequence: TGTGCCAGCAGTGACCAAAACCGGGACAGACTACCCCTGCGGGATGAAAAACTGTTTTTT. Translating it yields CASSDQNRDRLPLRDEKLFF. This chain uses TRBV6-1 with TRBJ1-4; 7 positions match TRBD1. Unmatched junction bases numbered 22, after V lost 3 bases and J lost 6 bases. This CDR3 contains 20 residues. Germline V lookup: CDR1 MNHNS, CDR2 SASEGT.

The J gene is TRBJ2-3, the V gene TRBV5-1; 10 positions match TRBD1. V lost 4 bases, J lost 5 bases, and 4 bases stayed unmatched. CDR1 is SGHRS and CDR2 is YFSETQ in the germline V gene. The CDR3 consists of 14 residues. CDR3 in DNA: TGCGCCAGCAGCCTGACAGGGGGCGAAGATACGCAGTATTTT. This translates into CASSLTGGEDTQYF.

V and J are TRBV5-1 and TRBJ2-4; either TRBD1 or TRBD2 may supply D (5 bases each). Germline CDR1 reads SGHRS; CDR2 reads YFSETQ. The ends were cut back, 2 bases at V and 8 bases at J, with 11 bases in the middle. CDR3 size: 13 residues. The CDR3 bases are TGCGCCAGCAGCTTTCGGGTGGGGGACATTCAGTACTTC. This sequence encodes CASSFRVGDIQYF.

The rearrangement uses TRBV7-9 and TRBJ2-7; tentative D call: TRBD2 (5 bases). The ends were cut back, 5 bases at V and 9 bases at J, with 35 bases in the middle. The V gene's germline CDR1 is SEHNR and CDR2 FQNEAQ (reference sequence). The CDR3 consists of 19 residues. The CDR3: CASSARALTGYTNYEGQYF. For the CDR3, the DNA is TGTGCCAGCAGCGCCCGAGCCTTGACGGGATACACTAATTACGAGGGGCAGTACTTC.

The rearrangement uses TRBV11-2 and TRBJ2-1; 10 bases are a match to TRBD2. Germline V gene sequence: CDR1 SGHAT, CDR2 FQNNGV. The CDR3 length is 15 residues. The V gene end was trimmed by 6 bases and the J gene end by 4 bases; junction bases not matched to a gene: 6. CDR3 DNA: TGTGCCAGCAGGGCACTAGCGGGGCGATACAATGAGCAGTTCTTC. This gives the protein CASRALAGRYNEQFF. The full variable domain, with the rest looked up from reference TRBV11-2 and TRBJ2-1, is EAGVAQSPRYKIIEKRQSVAFWCNPISGHATLYWYQQILGQGPKLLIQFQNNGVVDDSQLPKDRFSAERLKGVDSTLKIQPAKLEDSAVYLCASRALAGRYNEQFFGPGTRLTVL.

The J gene is TRBJ2-7, the V gene TRBV25-1, with D maybe TRBD1 (6 bases). Per the germline V gene, CDR1 is MGHDK and CDR2 is SYGVNS. V was clipped by 7 bases and J by 3 bases, with 19 bases between them. The CDR3 loop spans 15 amino acids. The CDR3: CASTPPGHALYEQYF. The CDR3 bases are TGTGCCAGCACCCCCCCGGGACACGCTCTCTACGAGCAGTACTTC.

This clone was seen a single time. V and J are TRBV2 and TRBJ2-7, with D perhaps being TRBD1 or TRBD2 (6 bases each). Germline CDR1 is SNHLY and CDR2 is FYNNEI. The length of the CDR3 is 13 residues. V shed 8 bases and J shed 4 bases, with 15 bases lying between them. The CDR3 DNA is TGTGCCAGCCGAGAGGGGGGCCCTTACGAGCAGTACTTC. It specifies CASREGGPYEQYF. The full variable domain, its missing parts supplied by reference TRBV2 and TRBJ2-7, is EPEVTQTPSHQVTQMGQEVILRCVPISNHLYFYWYRQILGQKVEFLVSFYNNEISEKSEIFDDQFSVERPDGSNFTLKIRSTKLEDSAMYFCASREGGPYEQYFGPGTRLTVT.

This sequence joins TRBV30 and TRBJ1-5; TRBD1 is a possible D gene (5 bases). V was trimmed by 5 bases and J by 7 bases, leaving 15 bases between them. The germline V gene encodes CDR1 GTSNPN and CDR2 SVGIG (reference sequence). The CDR3 has 13 residues. The CDR3: CAWPGARGQPQHF. CDR3 bases: TGTGCCTGGCCCGGGGCCCGGGGACAGCCCCAGCATTTT.

CDR3 loop: CASSLVGAGRFGNTIYF. CDR3 coding DNA: TGTGCCAGCAGCTTAGTTGGGGCTGGAAGGTTTGGAAACACCATATATTTT. The chain joins TRBV7-8 to TRBJ1-3; D may be TRBD1 (5 bases). This CDR3 spans 17 amino acids. V lost 1 base and J lost 3, with 16 bases in between. CDR1 and CDR2 (germline): SGHVS, FQNEAQ.

The gene calls are TRBV4-1 and TRBJ1-1; 8 nucleotides agree with TRBD1. V dropped 0 bases and J dropped 5; count of bases not matched to a gene: 17. The CDR3 length is 19 residues. The germline V gene has CDR1 MGHRA and CDR2 YSYEKL. The CDR3 bases are TGCGCCAGCAGCCAAGAATTGCTTCGGGCAGGGGGCGAATGGACTGAAGCTTTCTTT. This encodes CASSQELLRAGGEWTEAFF.

V is TRBV7-9 and J is TRBJ2-3; 12 bases are shared with TRBD2. V lost 3 bases and J lost 0; bases outside the gene matches: 1. From germline, CDR1 is SEHNR and CDR2 FQNEAQ (reference sequence). The CDR3 is made up of 16 amino acids. In DNA form, the CDR3 reads TGTGCCAGCAGCTTGACTAGCGGGGGCAGCACAGATACGCAGTATTTT. Translating gives CASSLTSGGSTDTQYF.

The chain employs TRBV5-1 and TRBJ2-7; TRBD1 matches at 7 bases. The CDR3 is 13 amino acids. In germline, CDR1 is SGHRS, CDR2 YFSETQ. With V trimmed by 5 bases and J by 11 bases, 13 bases remained unmatched. This chain's CDR3 is CASRKTGSPREYF. The CDR3 nucleotides are TGCGCCAGCAGGAAGACAGGGTCTCCGAGGGAGTACTTC.

The chain uses TRBV2 and TRBJ1-5; no clear D gene. The CDR3 consists of 15 residues. The ends were cut back, 7 bases at V and 7 bases at J, with 20 bases in the middle. Germline CDR1 SNHLY, CDR2 FYNNEI. This chain's CDR3 is CASTSIGVSGQPQHF. DNA of the CDR3: TGTGCCAGCACCTCGATAGGAGTTTCGGGCCAGCCCCAGCATTTT.

The chain has TRBV30 and TRBJ1-2; D is perhaps TRBD1 (5 bases). From germline, CDR1 is GTSNPN and CDR2 SVGIG (reference sequence). The CDR3 totals 13 residues. V was pared by 5 bases and J by 6 bases, with 16 bases between. CDR3 nucleotide sequence: TGTGCCTGGTTATCCCGGGGCGCCCATGGCTACACCTTC. Residues: CAWLSRGAHGYTF.

This rearrangement joins TRBV6-4 to TRBJ1-6; D is unresolved. Trimming removed 3 bases from V and 7 bases from J, with 10 bases in between. The germline V gene has CDR1 MRHNA and CDR2 SNTAGT. The CDR3 length is 14 residues. This chain's CDR3 is CASSEGTRNSPLHF. CDR3 bases: TGTGCCAGCAGTGAGGGTACTAGAAATTCACCCCTCCACTTT.